This TCR beta chain was identified in a study of Tregs in tolerant kidney transplant recipients. Germline assignment: CDR1 SGHRS and CDR2 YFSETQ. Trimming removed 0 bases at V and 6 bases at J, with 7 bases between. The CDR3 is 13 residues long. The assay was immunoSEQ multiplex PCR, and TCRdb's table has in-frame clones only and misses some. The sample lists about 110,000 clones, around 90% seen once, with 0.34% in the top ten. CD4+CD25+CD127- Tregs, CD4+CD25- non-Tregs, CD4 and CD8 cells were sorted. The gene calls are TRBV5-1 and TRBJ1-5, with unresolved D. The specimen comprised CD4+ T cells from blood, sampled before the transplant. This TCR derives from a human donor who received a combined kidney and bone marrow transplant. The CDR3: CASSLDGSQPQHF. In DNA, the CDR3 is TGCGCCAGCAGCTTGGACGGGTCTCAGCCCCAGCATTTT. The full variable domain, its missing parts supplied by reference TRBV5-1 and TRBJ1-5, is KAGVTQTPRYLIKTRGQQVTLSCSPISGHRSVSWYQQTPGQGLQFLFEYFSETQRNKGNFPGRFSGRQFSNSRSEMNVSTLELGDSALYLCASSLDGSQPQHFGDGTRLSIL.